Below are 23 T cell receptor beta chains sequenced from a single sample in a study of graft-versus-host responses after intestinal transplantation. Here immunoSEQ multiplex PCR was the method, and the copy in TCRdb shows in-frame clones only, minus some. The sample yields about 94,000 clones, roughly nine tenths seen once. These receptors have no identified antigens. This specimen consisted of unstimulated CD8+ T cells sorted from spleen or lymph node cells, obtained before intestinal transplant. The source of these receptors is a human donor who received an intestinal transplant.

This chain uses TRBV10-1 with TRBJ2-1, with TRBD2 matching 8 bases. The CDR3 has 15 residues. The germline gives CDR1 WNHNN, CDR2 SYGVQD (reference sequence). The ends lost 3 bases at V and 6 bases at J; junction bases unmatched: 7. The CDR3 DNA reads TGCGCCAGCAGTGACCGGCGGGGGGCCCCCAATGAGCAGTTCTTC. Translating it yields CASSDRRGAPNEQFF.

The chain employs TRBV4-3 and TRBJ1-3; D ambiguous. The CDR3 length is 16 residues. Germline V lookup: CDR1 LGHNA, CDR2 YSLEER. Trimming left V 0 bases short and J 0 bases short, with 9 bases between. The CDR3 here is CASSQDSVLSGNTIYF. CDR3 coding DNA: TGCGCCAGCAGCCAAGATAGCGTTCTCTCTGGAAACACCATATATTTT.

V gene TRBV15 combines with J gene TRBJ2-7; 7 bases are a match to TRBD2. The germline V gene encodes CDR1 LNHNV and CDR2 YYDKDF (reference sequence). V was clipped by 5 bases and J by 0 bases; unmatched bases: 7. The CDR3 sequence is 15 residues long. Here the CDR3 DNA reads TGTGCCACCAGCCGGGGGAGGGAGAGCTCCTACGAGCAGTACTTC. Its translation is CATSRGRESSYEQYF.

The genes are TRBV2 and TRBJ2-5; possible D gene TRBD2, 7 bases. Looked up from germline, CDR1 is SNHLY and CDR2 is FYNNEI. CDR3 size: 15 residues. The V end was cut by 1 base, the J end by 3 bases, with 12 bases between. DNA for the CDR3: TGTGCCAGCAGTGAAGGGAGGGGGGGGGAAGAGACCCAGTACTTC. As protein: CASSEGRGGEETQYF. Combining the CDR3 with reference TRBV2 and TRBJ2-5 gives the whole variable domain EPEVTQTPSHQVTQMGQEVILRCVPISNHLYFYWYRQILGQKVEFLVSFYNNEISEKSEIFDDQFSVERPDGSNFTLKIRSTKLEDSAMYFCASSEGRGGEETQYFGPGTRLLVL.

The chain joins TRBV30 to TRBJ2-7; 7 bases agree with TRBD1. Trimming at V came to 5 bases and at J to 4 bases, leaving 5 bases not matched to a gene. CDR1 and CDR2 from the germline V gene are GTSNPN and SVGIG (reference sequence). This CDR3 spans 12 amino acids. The CDR3 loop reads CAWGTASYEQYF. The CDR3 DNA reads TGTGCCTGGGGGACAGCCTCTTACGAGCAGTACTTC.

CDR3 in DNA: TGTGCCAGCAGTGAAGGTGGCAGTAACTATGGCTACACCTTC. Encoded protein: CASSEGGSNYGYTF. The chain recombines TRBV2 with TRBJ1-2; no reliable D call. CDR1 is SNHLY and CDR2 is FYNNEI in the germline V gene. The CDR3 sequence is 14 residues long. Trimming left V 1 base short and J 1 base short, with 7 bases between.

This chain links TRBV5-1 with TRBJ2-7, with a possible D match to TRBD1 (6 bases). The CDR3 loop spans 14 amino acids. CDR1 and CDR2 from the germline V gene are SGHRS and YFSETQ. V lost 3 bases to trimming and J lost 0 bases, with 10 bases between them. The DNA of the CDR3 is TGCGCCAGCAGCTCCGGGACATTCTCCTACGAGCAGTACTTC. Translated: CASSSGTFSYEQYF.

The J gene is TRBJ1-1, the V gene TRBV27, with a tentative D call TRBD1 (5 bases). From germline, CDR1 is MNHEY and CDR2 SMNVEV (reference sequence). The CDR3 is 14 residues long. V lost 3 bases, J lost 1 base, and 9 bases lay in between. The chain's CDR3 is CASSFGGANTEAFF. The CDR3, as DNA: TGTGCCAGCAGTTTTGGAGGGGCGAACACTGAAGCTTTCTTT.

The V and J genes are TRBV28 and TRBJ1-5; 9 bases are a match to TRBD1. V shed 11 bases, J shed 3 bases, and the junction held 11 bases outside the gene matches. The CDR3 is made up of 15 amino acids. CDR1 and CDR2 from the germline V gene are MDHEN and SYDVKM. The CDR3 reads CAGQQGAHANQPQHF. The CDR3 bases are TGTGCCGGACAACAGGGGGCGCATGCCAATCAGCCCCAGCATTTT.

The chain links TRBV4-1 to TRBJ2-1; possible D gene TRBD2, 6 bases. Germline CDR1 MGHRA, CDR2 YSYEKL. V lost 4 bases, J lost 9 bases, and 16 bases lay in between. The CDR3 runs to 14 residues. The CDR3 region has the DNA TGCGCCAGCAGCCCCGCTTTCGTGGAGGGTGAGCAGTTCTTC. As protein: CASSPAFVEGEQFF.

This clone was seen only once. Distinct nucleotide sequences in the sample also encode this CDR3. V is TRBV6-5 and J is TRBJ2-7; D not certain. The CDR3 runs 14 residues. The germline gives CDR1 MNHEY, CDR2 SVGAGI. V was shortened by 0 bases and J by 0 bases, with 6 bases between the two germline ends. The CDR3 coding sequence is TGTGCCAGCAGTTACTCTGGTAGCTCCTACGAGCAGTACTTC. Its translation: CASSYSGSSYEQYF.

Comment on this clone: Compared with germline, one end of the junction differs, possibly owing to a read error. Other DNA sequences from this sample encode an identical CDR3 as well. This chain connects TRBV13 to TRBJ1-1; 7 nucleotides match TRBD1. Per the germline V gene, CDR1 is PRHDT and CDR2 is FYEKMQ (reference sequence). This CDR3 contains 16 residues. As DNA, the CDR3 is TGTGCCAGCAGCTGTCACTCGACAGGGATGAACACTGAGGCTTTCTTT. Protein sequence: CASSCHSTGMNTEAFF.

This clone was seen once. The chain combines TRBV28 with TRBJ1-5, with 8 bases matching TRBD1. The CDR3 loop spans 16 amino acids. CDR1 and CDR2 (germline): MDHEN, SYDVKM. With V trimmed by 3 bases and J by 3 bases, 7 bases remained unmatched. The CDR3 nucleotides are TGTGCCAGCAGTTTTGAGGCAGGGGGCCCCAATCAGCCCCAGCATTTT. Translated, it gives CASSFEAGGPNQPQHF.

The chain uses TRBV10-2 and TRBJ2-7, with 7 bases identical to TRBD2. The CDR3 is 16 residues long. The junction had 9 bases not matched to a gene; V was cut back by 0 bases and J by 4 bases. From germline, CDR1 is WSHSY and CDR2 SAAADI. The CDR3 is CASSESSGTRYYEQYF. CDR3 bases: TGCGCCAGCAGTGAGTCGAGCGGGACCCGTTATTACGAGCAGTACTTC.

The chain combines TRBV30 with TRBJ2-2; TRBD2 aligns across 10 bases. In germline, CDR1 is GTSNPN, CDR2 SVGIG (reference sequence). V dropped 0 bases and J dropped 4; count of bases not matched to a gene: 14. CDR3 length: 19 residues. CDR3 in DNA: TGTGCCTGGAGTGTACTTGGGCTAGCGGGAGCTTTAAGCACCGGGGAGCTGTTTTTT. Translating it yields CAWSVLGLAGALSTGELFF.

V gene TRBV11-2 combines with J gene TRBJ2-7, with a possible D match to TRBD1 (6 bases). The length of the CDR3 is 16 residues. CDR1 and CDR2 from the germline V gene are SGHAT and FQNNGV. Trimming removed 7 bases at V and 0 bases at J, with 19 bases between. CDR3 protein: CASTSNPQGSSYEQYF. The CDR3 bases are TGTGCCAGCACCTCGAACCCACAGGGAAGCTCCTACGAGCAGTACTTC.

This chain connects TRBV7-9 to TRBJ2-1; TRBD2 matches at 9 bases. The CDR3 has 16 residues. V was pared by 1 base and J by 0 bases, with 1 base of the junction left unmatched. Germline V gene data show CDR1 as SEHNR and CDR2 as FQNEAQ (reference sequence). CDR3 amino acids: CASSLGRGGSYNEQFF. CDR3 bases: TGTGCCAGCAGCTTAGGGCGGGGGGGCTCCTACAATGAGCAGTTCTTC.

This CDR3 is CASSTPPGNQPQHF. The CDR3 coding sequence is TGTGCCAGCAGCACTCCCCCGGGGAATCAGCCCCAGCATTTT. The chain couples TRBV21-1 to TRBJ1-5. TRBV21-1 is classified as a pseudogene. This CDR3 has 14 amino acids.

The count of this clone is one. The rearrangement uses TRBV7-9 and TRBJ1-4; tentative D call: TRBD1 (6 bases). V lost 1 base, J lost 1 base, and 7 bases lay in between. The CDR3 has 15 residues. Germline V gene data show CDR1 as SEHNR and CDR2 as FQNEAQ (reference sequence). The CDR3, as DNA: TGTGCCAGCAGCTTAGTGACAGGAACTAATGAAAAACTGTTTTTT. It encodes CASSLVTGTNEKLFF.

J is TRBJ2-7 and V is TRBV4-1, with D possibly being TRBD2 (5 bases). V shed 0 bases and J shed 1 base, with 10 bases lying between them. Per the germline V gene, CDR1 is MGHRA and CDR2 is YSYEKL. CDR3 length: 15 residues. The CDR3 DNA sequence: TGCGCCAGCAGCCAAGAAGCTAGCTCGTCCTACGAGCAGTACTTC. Translation gives CASSQEASSSYEQYF.

The chain is built from TRBV6-5 and TRBJ2-2, with D tentatively TRBD1 (5 bases). The ends were cut back, 5 bases at V and 6 bases at J, with 13 bases in the middle. Germline CDR1 and CDR2: MNHEY and SVGAGI. The CDR3 spans 14 residues. This CDR3 is CASSPWIRAGELFF. DNA of the CDR3: TGTGCCAGCAGTCCGTGGATCAGGGCCGGGGAGCTGTTTTTT.

V and J are TRBV5-6 and TRBJ1-1; 9 bases are shared with TRBD1. V lost 4 bases, J lost 0 bases, and 7 bases stayed unmatched. The CDR3 totals 16 residues. From germline, CDR1 is SGHDT and CDR2 YYEEEE. The CDR3 sequence is CASSQDRGPMNTEAFF. Written as DNA, the CDR3 is TGTGCCAGCAGCCAGGACAGGGGACCGATGAACACTGAAGCTTTCTTT.

To note about this clone: The sample contains more than one DNA sequence encoding this CDR3. The chain is built from TRBV6-1 and TRBJ1-5, with 11 bases fitting TRBD1. The CDR3 has 14 residues. Losses at the gene ends were 6 bases for V and 7 bases for J; bases not matched to a gene: 5. Germline CDR1 MNHNS, CDR2 SASEGT. CDR3 sequence (DNA): TGTGCCAGCAGAGCGGACAGGGGGCAACAGCCCCAGCATTTT. Translated: CASRADRGQQPQHF.